A selection of T cell receptor beta chains follows, all from one sample in a study of cytomegalovirus exposure and HLA in healthy donors. Sequencing used immunoSEQ multiplex PCR; TCRdb keeps in-frame clones, though not all of them. The sample carries 130,000 or so clones, 8.5% to 9% recorded once. Sequenced sample: PBMCs. The receptors derive from a middle-aged woman in good health and CMV-seropositive. CDR3s include the opening cysteine and the closing phenylalanine or tryptophan. Fields, in order: V gene, J gene, clone size, D gene, CDR3 protein, CDR3 DNA. D genes are given only for firm matches. A row's size may be missing; if present it is once, few, many or a size class.

V gene: TRBV7-7; J gene: TRBJ2-1; clone size: few; D gene: TRBD2; CDR3 protein: CASSLDTRGGRNEQFF; CDR3 DNA: TGTGCCAGCAGCTTAGATACCCGGGGGGGCAGGAATGAGCAGTTCTTC
V gene: TRBV30; J gene: TRBJ1-4; clone size: .; D gene: TRBD1; CDR3 protein: CAWATGGWGEKLFF; CDR3 DNA: TGTGCCTGGGCGACAGGGGGATGGGGGGAAAAACTGTTTTTT
V gene: TRBV7-2; J gene: TRBJ2-7; clone size: .; D gene: .; CDR3 protein: CASTRGGAAEQYF; CDR3 DNA: TGTGCCAGCACAAGGGGGGGGGCCGCCGAGCAGTACTTC
V gene: TRBV29-1; J gene: TRBJ1-2; clone size: few; D gene: .; CDR3 protein: CSVPRGGALGYTF; CDR3 DNA: TGCAGCGTTCCTCGAGGGGGGGCGCTGGGCTACACCTTC
V gene: TRBV9; J gene: TRBJ2-1; clone size: .; D gene: TRBD1; CDR3 protein: CASSGDRDRENEQFF; CDR3 DNA: TGTGCCAGCAGTGGAGACCGGGACAGGGAGAATGAGCAGTTCTTC
V gene: TRBV25-1; J gene: TRBJ1-6; clone size: few; D gene: TRBD1; CDR3 protein: CASTRDSGSHLHF; CDR3 DNA: TGTGCCAGCACTCGGGACAGTGGCTCACACCTCCACTTT
V gene: TRBV9; J gene: TRBJ2-7; clone size: few; D gene: TRBD2; CDR3 protein: CARIGAGVPPKSYEQYF; CDR3 DNA: TGTGCCAGGATAGGAGCGGGGGTGCCACCGAAGAGCTACGAGCAGTACTTC
V gene: TRBV7-2; J gene: TRBJ2-5; clone size: few; D gene: TRBD2; CDR3 protein: CASSIVAGVEETQYF; CDR3 DNA: TGTGCCAGCAGCATAGTTGCGGGAGTAGAGGAGACCCAGTACTTC
V gene: TRBV2; J gene: TRBJ1-1; clone size: few; D gene: .; CDR3 protein: CASSEAGGVNTEAFF; CDR3 DNA: TGTGCCAGCAGTGAAGCGGGAGGGGTGAACACTGAAGCTTTCTTT
V gene: TRBV11-2; J gene: TRBJ2-7; clone size: .; D gene: TRBD2; CDR3 protein: CASSPGLAGTYEQYF; CDR3 DNA: TGTGCCAGCAGCCCGGGACTAGCGGGGACCTACGAGCAGTACTTC
V gene: TRBV14; J gene: TRBJ2-1; clone size: .; D gene: .; CDR3 protein: CASSQLRGPGNEQFF; CDR3 DNA: TGTGCCAGCAGCCAATTGCGGGGGCCGGGCAATGAGCAGTTCTTC
V gene: TRBV6-5; J gene: TRBJ2-7; clone size: few; D gene: TRBD2; CDR3 protein: CASSYSSAGGAYEQYF; CDR3 DNA: TGTGCCAGCAGTTACTCCTCTGCGGGGGGCGCCTACGAGCAGTACTTC
V gene: TRBV11-2; J gene: TRBJ2-7; clone size: .; D gene: .; CDR3 protein: CASSFTAGPYEQYF; CDR3 DNA: TGTGCCAGCAGCTTCACCGCGGGACCCTACGAGCAGTACTTC
V gene: TRBV5-1; J gene: TRBJ1-1; clone size: .; D gene: TRBD1; CDR3 protein: CASKPGTGNTEAFF; CDR3 DNA: TGCGCCAGCAAACCGGGGACAGGGAACACTGAAGCTTTCTTT
V gene: TRBV5-8; J gene: TRBJ2-7; clone size: once; D gene: .; CDR3 protein: CASSLLRGYEQYF; CDR3 DNA: TGTGCCAGCAGCCTTCTCAGGGGTTACGAGCAGTACTTC
V gene: TRBV6-6; J gene: TRBJ2-1; clone size: few; D gene: TRBD2; CDR3 protein: CASSSPGLGINEQFF; CDR3 DNA: TGTGCCAGCAGTTCCCCGGGACTAGGGATCAATGAGCAGTTCTTC
V gene: TRBV5-1; J gene: TRBJ1-1; clone size: few; D gene: TRBD1; CDR3 protein: CASSLAVGQVNTEAFF; CDR3 DNA: TGCGCCAGCAGCCTGGCCGTCGGACAGGTGAACACTGAAGCTTTCTTT
V gene: TRBV5-1; J gene: TRBJ1-3; clone size: .; D gene: .; CDR3 protein: CASSPLTQEGNTIYF; CDR3 DNA: TGCGCCAGCAGCCCCCTGACACAAGAAGGAAACACCATATATTTT
V gene: TRBV28; J gene: TRBJ2-7; clone size: .; D gene: .; CDR3 protein: CASSFPSGEQYF; CDR3 DNA: TGTGCCAGCAGTTTCCCTTCAGGCGAGCAGTACTTC
V gene: TRBV5-1; J gene: TRBJ2-5; clone size: .; D gene: .; CDR3 protein: CASSYRDALLEQYF; CDR3 DNA: TGCGCCAGCAGCTACAGGGATGCCCTATTGGAGCAGTACTTC